The entry below describes one TCR beta chain. Its specificity is not known. The data are from a study of cytotoxic CD8 clonotypes in ibrutinib-treated CLL. Study-wide points: The times at which samples were taken varied between sustained-remission and progressing patients.

Clones were sequenced by immunoSEQ multiplex PCR, and TCRdb holds only the in-frame ones, with some missing. The repertoire holds 130,000 or so clones, about 72% seen once, with under 35% in the top ten. For TCR beta libraries, about 2 micrograms of genomic DNA were obtained from cryopreserved PBMCs. The germline V gene has CDR1 SEHNR and CDR2 FQNEAQ (reference sequence). V trimming: 5 bases; J trimming: 1 base; junction bases outside the gene matches: 6. This CDR3 spans 17 amino acids. The chain couples TRBV7-9 to TRBJ2-3, with 13 positions matching TRBD2. The material was PBMCs, obtained after 12 months of ibrutinib treatment. This clonotype was obtained from a human donor with chronic lymphocytic leukemia. Here the CDR3 DNA reads TGTGCCAGCAGCCGGGAAGGACTAGCGGGGGGCACAGATACGCAGTATTTT. It specifies CASSREGLAGGTDTQYF.